Listed below are T cell receptor beta chains from one sample, sequenced in a study of early T cells in non-severe SARS-CoV-2 infection. TCRdb recomputed calls from the 5' RACE reads with MiXCR, one row per CDR3 protein. Of under 90,000 distinct CDR3 sequences listed, over 10% are singletons. Sequencing was carried out using whole blood. The receptor set was obtained from an adult who was a healthcare worker with PCR-confirmed SARS-CoV-2 infection or an uninfected control (not recorded which). CDR3s include the opening cysteine and the closing phenylalanine or tryptophan. The D gene is left open where the match is weak. Rows may omit the clone size; those that give it use once, few, many or a size class.

J: TRBJ2-2; size: few; V: TRBV5-1; D: .; CDR3: CASSTGPTGELFF; DNA: TGCGCCAGCAGCACCGGACCCACCGGGGAGCTGTTTTTT
J: TRBJ2-7; size: few; V: TRBV12-5; D: .; CDR3: CASGFLNEQYF; DNA: TGTGCTAGTGGTTTCTTAAACGAGCAGTACTTC
J: TRBJ1-1; size: few; V: TRBV7-9; D: .; CDR3: CASSLGWGAFF; DNA: TGTGCCAGCAGCCTTGGTTGGGGAGCTTTCTTT
J: TRBJ2-7; size: few; V: TRBV28; D: .; CDR3: CASSRLYEQYF; DNA: TGTGCCAGCAGTCGACTCTACGAGCAGTACTTC
J: TRBJ2-5; size: many; V: TRBV7-8; D: .; CDR3: CASSFQRAQETQYF; DNA: TGTGCCAGCAGCTTTCAGCGGGCCCAAGAGACCCAGTACTTC
J: TRBJ2-7; size: few; V: TRBV28; D: .; CDR3: CASSFWAGSSYEQYF; DNA: TGTGCCAGCAGTTTTTGGGCGGGTTCCTCCTACGAGCAGTACTTC
J: TRBJ1-5; size: many; V: TRBV27; D: .; CDR3: CASSPHVIGNQPQHF; DNA: TGTGCCAGCAGTCCCCATGTTATAGGCAATCAGCCCCAGCATTTT
J: TRBJ2-2; size: many; V: TRBV6-1; D: .; CDR3: CASMEDGGYTGELFF; DNA: TGTGCCAGCATGGAGGACGGAGGCTACACCGGGGAGCTGTTTTTT
J: TRBJ1-1; size: many; V: TRBV7-3; D: TRBD1; CDR3: CASSLTGGDTEAFF; DNA: TGTGCCAGCAGCTTAACAGGGGGCGACACTGAAGCTTTCTTT
J: TRBJ2-7; size: few; V: TRBV20-1; D: .; CDR3: CSAYHPLRHEQYF; DNA: TGCAGTGCTTATCACCCCCTTAGGCACGAGCAGTACTTC
J: TRBJ2-3; size: .; V: TRBV28; D: .; CDR3: CASSSQHVTDTQYF; DNA: TGTGCCAGCAGTTCCCAACATGTCACAGATACGCAGTATTTT
J: TRBJ2-3; size: few; V: TRBV20-1; D: TRBD2; CDR3: CSAPTPGGERPLSTDTQYF; DNA: TGCAGTGCCCCCACACCGGGGGGGGAGAGGCCCTTGTCCACAGATACGCAGTATTTT
J: TRBJ2-1; size: few; V: TRBV20-1; D: TRBD2; CDR3: CSALRGLAGGDEQFF; DNA: TGCAGTGCTCTCCGAGGGCTAGCGGGAGGAGATGAGCAGTTCTTC
J: TRBJ1-1; size: few; V: TRBV29-1; D: .; CDR3: CSVVKNTEAFF; DNA: TGCAGCGTTGTTAAAAACACTGAAGCTTTCTTT
J: TRBJ1-1; size: few; V: TRBV29-1; D: TRBD1; CDR3: CSADRGNTEAFF; DNA: TGCAGCGCAGACAGGGGGAACACTGAAGCTTTCTTT
J: TRBJ2-7; size: few; V: TRBV12-3/TRBV12-4; D: TRBD2; CDR3: CASSSWTSVHEQYF; DNA: TGTGCCAGCAGTTCCTGGACTAGCGTCCACGAGCAGTACTTC
J: TRBJ2-3; size: .; V: TRBV27; D: TRBD2; CDR3: CASNPTSGSYDTQYF; DNA: TGTGCCAGCAACCCGACTAGCGGGAGCTACGATACGCAGTATTTT
J: TRBJ1-5; size: .; V: TRBV13; D: TRBD1; CDR3: CASSLGGTGLNQPQHF; DNA: TGTGCCAGCAGCTTAGGCGGGACAGGGTTAAATCAGCCCCAGCATTTT
J: TRBJ2-2; size: few; V: TRBV20-1; D: TRBD2; CDR3: CSAGTSGPNTGELFF; DNA: TGCAGTGCCGGTACTAGCGGTCCGAACACCGGGGAGCTGTTTTTT
J: TRBJ1-5; size: many; V: TRBV5-1; D: .; CDR3: CASSFYPLVESNQPQHF; DNA: TGCGCCAGCAGCTTTTATCCATTGGTGGAAAGCAATCAGCCCCAGCATTTT
J: TRBJ1-6; size: many; V: TRBV6-6; D: TRBD1; CDR3: CASGSPGGADSPLHF; DNA: TGTGCCAGCGGGTCCCCAGGGGGGGCTGATTCACCCCTCCACTTT
J: TRBJ2-1; size: .; V: TRBV5-1; D: TRBD1; CDR3: CASSLTGGLMSEQFF; DNA: TGCGCCAGCAGCTTGACAGGGGGATTGATGAGTGAGCAGTTCTTC
J: TRBJ2-1; size: few; V: TRBV7-6; D: .; CDR3: CASSSQESSYNEQFF; DNA: TGTGCCAGCAGCTCACAAGAGAGCTCCTACAATGAGCAGTTCTTC
J: TRBJ1-1; size: many; V: TRBV29-1; D: .; CDR3: CSVDVSGMNTEAFF; DNA: TGCAGCGTTGATGTGTCAGGGATGAACACTGAAGCTTTCTTT
J: TRBJ1-1; size: many; V: TRBV2; D: .; CDR3: CASSEARVGSTEAFF; DNA: TGTGCCAGCAGTGAAGCGAGAGTGGGCAGCACTGAAGCTTTCTTT
J: TRBJ2-1; size: .; V: TRBV6-1; D: .; CDR3: CASRDYTTYNEQFF; DNA: TGTGCCAGCAGGGACTACACTACCTACAATGAGCAGTTCTTC
J: TRBJ2-7; size: few; V: TRBV29-1; D: TRBD1; CDR3: CSASPGTATYEQYF; DNA: TGCAGCGCTTCCCCCGGGACAGCCACCTACGAGCAGTACTTC
J: TRBJ1-6; size: .; V: TRBV4-1; D: .; CDR3: CASSQPGTLSPLHF; DNA: TGCGCCAGCAGCCAACCCGGGACACTTTCACCCCTCCACTTT
J: TRBJ1-5; size: many; V: TRBV18; D: .; CDR3: CASSPSVGNQPQHF; DNA: TGTGCCAGCTCACCTTCCGTTGGGAATCAGCCCCAGCATTTT